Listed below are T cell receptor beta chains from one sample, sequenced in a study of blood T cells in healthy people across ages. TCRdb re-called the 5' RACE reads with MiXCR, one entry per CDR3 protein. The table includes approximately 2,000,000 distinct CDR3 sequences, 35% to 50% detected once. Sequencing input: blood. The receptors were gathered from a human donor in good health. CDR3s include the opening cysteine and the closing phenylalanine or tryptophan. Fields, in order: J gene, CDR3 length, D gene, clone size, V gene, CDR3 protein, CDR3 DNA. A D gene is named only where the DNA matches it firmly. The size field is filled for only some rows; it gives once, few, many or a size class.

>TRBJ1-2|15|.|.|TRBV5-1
CASSPSTGIDDGYTF
TGCGCCAGCAGCCCTTCAACAGGGATCGACGATGGCTACACCTTC
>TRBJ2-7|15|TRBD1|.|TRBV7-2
CASSFNGQGIAEQYF
TGTGCCAGCAGCTTTAATGGACAGGGAATCGCCGAGCAGTACTTC
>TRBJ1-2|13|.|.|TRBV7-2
CASSRGGGYGYTF
TGTGCCAGCAGCCGAGGTGGCGGCTATGGCTACACCTTC
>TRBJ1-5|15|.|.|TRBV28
CASSDEGQSYQPQHF
TGTGCCAGCAGTGACGAAGGACAGAGCTATCAGCCCCAGCATTTT
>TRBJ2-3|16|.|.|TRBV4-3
CASSPLSSGPVDTQYF
TGCGCCAGCAGCCCCTTGTCGAGTGGGCCGGTAGATACGCAGTATTTT
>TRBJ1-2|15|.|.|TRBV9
CASSGEAGLGDGYTF
TGTGCCAGCAGCGGTGAAGCGGGCCTGGGGGATGGCTACACCTTC
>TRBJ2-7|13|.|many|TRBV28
CASSLWGTYEQYF
TGTGCCAGCAGCTTATGGGGAACCTACGAGCAGTACTTC
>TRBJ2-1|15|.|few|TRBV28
CASSSDGQDEYEQFF
TGTGCCAGCAGTTCAGACGGGCAGGACGAGTATGAGCAGTTCTTC
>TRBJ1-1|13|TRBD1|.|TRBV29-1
CSAQGAGATEAFF
TGCAGCGCCCAGGGGGCAGGGGCCACTGAAGCGTTCTTT
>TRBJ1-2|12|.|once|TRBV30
CAWGRDSQRYTF
TGTGCCTGGGGCCGGGACTCCCAGAGGTACACCTTC
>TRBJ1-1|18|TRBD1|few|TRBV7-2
CASSSPPGTDALNTEAFF
TGTGCCAGCAGCTCCCCCCCCGGGACAGACGCTTTGAACACTGAAGCTTTCTTT
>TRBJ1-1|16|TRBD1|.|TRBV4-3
CASSQGGQGGDYEAFF
TGCGCCAGCAGCCAGGGGGGACAGGGGGGCGACTATGAAGCTTTCTTT
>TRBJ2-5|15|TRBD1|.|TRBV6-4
CASSDSRGPGETQYF
TGTGCCAGCAGTGACTCCAGGGGGCCAGGCGAGACCCAGTACTTC
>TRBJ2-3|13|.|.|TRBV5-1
CASWAAMRETQYF
TGCGCCAGCTGGGCCGCTATGCGAGAAACGCAGTATTTT
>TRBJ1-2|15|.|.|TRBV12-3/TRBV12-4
CASRPARGGDYGYTF
TGTGCCAGCAGACCCGCGAGGGGGGGAGACTATGGCTACACCTTC
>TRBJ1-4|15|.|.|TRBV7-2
CASSLGGGAGEKLFF
TGTGCCAGCAGCTTAGGTGGAGGGGCTGGTGAAAAACTGTTTTTT
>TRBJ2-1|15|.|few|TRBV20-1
CSARDWESSYNEQFF
TGCAGTGCTAGAGATTGGGAGAGCTCCTACAATGAGCAGTTCTTC
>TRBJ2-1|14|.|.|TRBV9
CASSVGGVPETQFF
TGTGCCAGCAGCGTAGGGGGGGTTCCGGAGACCCAGTTCTTC
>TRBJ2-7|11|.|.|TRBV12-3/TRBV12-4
CAGSLRGEQYF
TGTGCCGGCAGTTTGAGGGGCGAGCAGTACTTC
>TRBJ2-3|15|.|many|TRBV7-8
CASSFLLGNGDTQYF
TGTGCCAGCAGCTTCCTACTGGGGAACGGCGATACGCAGTATTTT
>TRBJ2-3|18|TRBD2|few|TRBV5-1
CASRPVPSGGAATDTQYF
TGCGCCAGCCGCCCCGTTCCTAGCGGGGGGGCCGCGACAGATACGCAGTATTTT
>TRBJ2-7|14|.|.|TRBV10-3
CAISFTGYSYEQYF
TGTGCCATCAGTTTTACAGGGTACTCCTACGAGCAGTACTTC